Listed below are T cell receptor beta chains from one sample, sequenced in a study of T cells in Graves' hyperthyroidism and ophthalmopathy. MiXCR, run by TCRdb on the multiplex PCR reads, gives a single entry per CDR3 protein. This table has roughly 630,000 distinct CDR3 sequences, 15% to 19% appearing once. What was sequenced was blood. These receptors were obtained from a woman between 25 and 40 years old with Graves' hyperthyroidism. Both conserved end residues are part of each CDR3.

J gene	V gene	CDR3 protein
TRBJ2-1	TRBV30	CAWTGHLGGYNEQFF
TRBJ2-1	TRBV12-5	CASGLRTSGRYNEQFF
TRBJ2-1	TRBV12-3/TRBV12-4	CASSPEGLAGGHNEQFF
TRBJ2-7	TRBV14	CASSRGVGLAETYEQYF
TRBJ1-4	TRBV7-2	CASAPGTATFTNEKLFF
TRBJ1-1	TRBV12-3/TRBV12-4	CASSFGLGDTEAFF
TRBJ1-4	TRBV10-1	CASSAGSGEKLFF
TRBJ2-7	TRBV12-5	CASGFQEIYEQYF
TRBJ2-7	TRBV6-5	CASSYSREVERQPTTYEQYF
TRBJ2-2	TRBV12-3/TRBV12-4	CASSSWALMNTGELFF
TRBJ2-1	TRBV7-9	CASSLEDSLANEQFF
TRBJ2-2	TRBV19	CASSLEGTANTGELFF